The T cell receptor beta chain under discussion was sequenced for a study of the immune and genomic landscape of osteosarcoma. The post-treatment osteosarcoma tumors were primary, local recurrence or metastasis specimens from poor-prognosis patients. CDR3 length: 13 residues. Germline-derived CDR1 and CDR2 are MDHEN and SYDVKM. Trimming left V 2 bases short and J 5 bases short, with 7 bases between. This clone occurred a few times. Clones were sequenced by immunoSEQ multiplex PCR, and TCRdb holds only the in-frame ones, with some missing. The sample holds 10,000 to 12,000 clones, 71% seen once. Specimen: osteosarcoma tumor tissue from the lung. The clonotype originates from a human donor with osteosarcoma. The rearrangement joins TRBV28 to TRBJ1-5; D might be TRBD1 (6 bases). DNA of the CDR3: TGTGCCAGCAGTTTAGCAGGGGATCAGCCCCAGCATTTT. This encodes CASSLAGDQPQHF.